This T cell receptor beta chain was found in a study of blood T cell repertoires in COVID-19. Overall study: The United States, Italy and Spain provided the acute and convalescent COVID-19 samples. Sources were T cells, B-cell-depleted T cells, or PBMCs; the material itself was cDNA or gDNA.

CDR1 is SNHLY and CDR2 is FYNNEI in the germline V gene. This CDR3 contains 13 residues. Trimming cost V 6 bases and J 0 bases, with 7 bases left between them. Original processing methods: Nucleated cell counts were estimated from reference gene primer amplification. The repertoire was sequenced with immunoSEQ multiplex PCR; TCRdb's copy has only in-frame clones and lacks some. V and J calls and clone size are copied from that table; D and trimming were computed from the DNA. This table holds around 230,000 clones, less than 90% found once. The TCR sequence derives from a woman aged 70-85 years with active or convalescent COVID-19. The genes are TRBV2 and TRBJ2-3; D is possibly TRBD1 (6 bases). What was sequenced was peripheral blood. DNA of the CDR3: TGTGCCAGCAGGGACAGAAGCACAGATACGCAGTATTTT. Translation gives CASRDRSTDTQYF.